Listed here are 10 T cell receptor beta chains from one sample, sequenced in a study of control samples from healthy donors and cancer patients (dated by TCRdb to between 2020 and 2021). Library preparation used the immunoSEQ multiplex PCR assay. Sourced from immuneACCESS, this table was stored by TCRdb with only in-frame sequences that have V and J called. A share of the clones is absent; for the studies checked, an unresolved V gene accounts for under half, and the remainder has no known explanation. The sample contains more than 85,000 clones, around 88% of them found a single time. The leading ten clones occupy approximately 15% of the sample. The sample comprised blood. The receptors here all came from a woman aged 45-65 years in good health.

For the CDR3, the DNA is TGTGCCAGCAGTTCTAGGGGCTCTACTGTCGATACGCAGTATTTT. The encoded protein is CASSSRGSTVDTQYF. The chain combines TRBV6-2 or TRBV6-3 with TRBJ2-3, with D tentatively TRBD1 (5 bases). Germline CDR1 reads MNHEY; CDR2 reads SVGEGT. The CDR3 extends over 15 amino acids. The ends were cut back, 4 bases at V and 6 bases at J, with 17 bases in the middle.

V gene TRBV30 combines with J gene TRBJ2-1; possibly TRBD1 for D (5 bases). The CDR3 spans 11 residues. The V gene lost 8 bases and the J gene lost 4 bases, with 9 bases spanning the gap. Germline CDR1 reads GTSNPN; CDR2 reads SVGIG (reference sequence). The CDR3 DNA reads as TGTGCCGAACAGGATTACAATGAGCAGTTCTTC. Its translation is CAEQDYNEQFF.

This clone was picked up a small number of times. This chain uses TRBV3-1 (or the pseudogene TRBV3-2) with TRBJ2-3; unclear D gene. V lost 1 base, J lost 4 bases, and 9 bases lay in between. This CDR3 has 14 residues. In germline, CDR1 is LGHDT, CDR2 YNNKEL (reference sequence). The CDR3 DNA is TGTGCCAGCAGCCAAGGGGGTAGCCCAGATACGCAGTATTTT. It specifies CASSQGGSPDTQYF.

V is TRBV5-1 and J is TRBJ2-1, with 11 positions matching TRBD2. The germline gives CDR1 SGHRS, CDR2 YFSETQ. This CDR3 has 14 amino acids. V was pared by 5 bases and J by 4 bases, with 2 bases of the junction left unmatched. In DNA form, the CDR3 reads TGCGCCAGCAGGCTAGCGGGGGGTTACAATGAGCAGTTCTTC. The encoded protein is CASRLAGGYNEQFF.

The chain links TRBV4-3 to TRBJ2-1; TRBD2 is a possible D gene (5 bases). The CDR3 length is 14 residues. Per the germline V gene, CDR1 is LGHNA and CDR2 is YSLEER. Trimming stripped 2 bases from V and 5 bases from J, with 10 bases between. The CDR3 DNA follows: TGCGCCAGCAGCCAATTTAGCGCAGACAATGAGCAGTTCTTC. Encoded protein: CASSQFSADNEQFF.

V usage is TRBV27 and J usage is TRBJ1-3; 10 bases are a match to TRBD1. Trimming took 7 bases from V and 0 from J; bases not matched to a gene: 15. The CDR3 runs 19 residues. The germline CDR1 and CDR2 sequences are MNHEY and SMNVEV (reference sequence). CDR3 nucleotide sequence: TGTGCCAGCATTTGGGACAGGGGCAACTCTGGTGTCTCTGGAAACACCATATATTTT. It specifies CASIWDRGNSGVSGNTIYF.

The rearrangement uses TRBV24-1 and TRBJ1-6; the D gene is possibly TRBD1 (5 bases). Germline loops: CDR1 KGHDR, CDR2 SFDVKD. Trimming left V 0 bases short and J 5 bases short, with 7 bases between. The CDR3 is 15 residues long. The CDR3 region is CATSDLWGNNSPLHF. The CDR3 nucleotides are TGTGCCACCAGTGATTTGTGGGGCAATAATTCACCCCTCCACTTT.

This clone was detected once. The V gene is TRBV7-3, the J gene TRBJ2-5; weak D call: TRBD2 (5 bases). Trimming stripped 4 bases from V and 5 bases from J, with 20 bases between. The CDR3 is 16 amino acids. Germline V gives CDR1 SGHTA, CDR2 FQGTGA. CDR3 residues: CASSYGISRDAETQYF. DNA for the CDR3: TGTGCCAGCAGCTATGGGATCTCTCGGGATGCGGAGACCCAGTACTTC.

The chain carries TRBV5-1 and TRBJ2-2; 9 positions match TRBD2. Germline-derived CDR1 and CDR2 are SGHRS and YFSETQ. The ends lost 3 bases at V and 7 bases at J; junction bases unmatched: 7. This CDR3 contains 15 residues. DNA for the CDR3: TGCGCCAGCAGCTCCCTAGCGGGGCGGGGCGGGGAGCTGTTTTTT. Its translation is CASSSLAGRGGELFF.

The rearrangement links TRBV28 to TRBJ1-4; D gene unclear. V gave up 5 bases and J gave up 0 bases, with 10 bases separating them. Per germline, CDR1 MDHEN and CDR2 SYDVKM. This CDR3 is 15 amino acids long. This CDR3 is CASSPAGATNEKLFF. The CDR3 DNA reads TGTGCCAGCAGTCCCGCGGGAGCAACTAATGAAAAACTGTTTTTT.